The 10 T cell receptor beta chains below all came from one sample that was sequenced in a study of CD8 T cells in Susac syndrome. The RNA input was roughly 0.45 to 1 ug, and it was reverse transcribed with random hexamers. TCRdb processed the immunoSEQ multiplex PCR reads anew with MiXCR; each CDR3 protein has one entry. The sample has 150,000 to 200,000 distinct CDR3 sequences, 90% to 95% seen once. Sequencing was done on a sample of CD4+ T cells from PBMCs. These receptor sequences come from a human donor with Susac syndrome.

The chain combines TRBV27 with TRBJ2-7; the D call may be TRBD1 or TRBD2 (6 bases each). The germline V gene has CDR1 MNHEY and CDR2 SMNVEV (reference sequence). The length of the CDR3 is 14 residues. Trimming cost V 7 bases and J 6 bases, with 19 bases left between them. The CDR3 protein is CASIRQVGGLEQYF. The CDR3 region has the DNA TGTGCCAGCATTAGGCAGGTAGGGGGGCTCGAGCAGTACTTC.

The chain is built from TRBV20-1 and TRBJ2-7; perhaps TRBD1 as D (7 bases). The CDR3 contains 13 residues. With 5 bases removed from V and 0 bases from J, the gap between germline ends came to 11 bases. CDR1 and CDR2 from the germline V gene are DFQATT and SNEGSKA (reference sequence). The CDR3 sequence: CSAAGQTSYEQYF. CDR3 DNA sequence: TGCAGTGCTGCGGGACAGACCTCCTACGAGCAGTACTTC.

This chain links TRBV5-6 with TRBJ1-2; D is ambiguous. V was pared by 2 bases and J by 7 bases, with 9 bases between. This CDR3 is 12 amino acids long. Germline-derived CDR1 and CDR2 are SGHDT and YYEEEE. In DNA form, the CDR3 reads TGTGCCAGCAGCTTACGCGACTTTGGCTACACCTTC. This codes for CASSLRDFGYTF.

The sample holds one count of this clonotype. The rearrangement uses TRBV5-1 and TRBJ1-1; no reliable D call. Germline CDR1 SGHRS, CDR2 YFSETQ. Trimming shortened V by 0 bases and J by 0 bases, and 6 bases separated the two germline ends. The CDR3 is made up of 14 amino acids. CDR3 nucleotide sequence: TGCGCCAGCAGCTTGGTCCAGCTGAACACTGAAGCTTTCTTT. Translated: CASSLVQLNTEAFF.

Concerning this clonotype itself: The junction departs from the called germline gene at one end, perhaps through a read error. The J gene is TRBJ2-1, the V gene TRBV7-7, with a tentative D call TRBD2 (6 bases). This CDR3 comprises 13 residues. Germline V gives CDR1 SSHAT, CDR2 FNYEAQ (reference sequence). The CDR3 region is CASSFGGNGEQFF. In DNA form, the CDR3 reads TGTGCTAGCAGCTTCGGAGGGAACGGTGAGCAGTTCTTC.

This clonotype was seen once. CDR3 sequence reads: CSAPTRRLAGGQETQYF. CDR3 DNA sequence: TGCAGTGCTCCCACACGACGACTAGCGGGGGGGCAGGAGACCCAGTACTTC. This chain links TRBV20-1 with TRBJ2-5; 14 bases line up with TRBD2. This CDR3 has 17 residues. Trimming took 5 bases from V and 5 from J; bases not matched to a gene: 13. Germline V gives CDR1 DFQATT, CDR2 SNEGSKA (reference sequence).

This rearrangement joins TRBV4-1 to TRBJ2-7; D unresolved. The CDR3 contains 17 residues. Germline CDR1 is MGHRA and CDR2 is YSYEKL. Trimming pared 1 base from V and 0 bases from J, leaving 16 bases between. Written as DNA, the CDR3 is TGCGCCAGCAGCCAAGTCCTCTCCGGCGCGGTCTCCTACGAGCAGTACTTC. Protein: CASSQVLSGAVSYEQYF.

The chain is built from TRBV20-1 and TRBJ2-3; 14 positions match TRBD2. The CDR3 is 16 residues long. Germline lookup yields CDR1 DFQATT and CDR2 SNEGSKA (reference sequence). The J segment lost 3 bases and the V segment lost 6 bases, leaving 8 bases of the junction unmatched. The CDR3 nucleotides are TGCAGTGCCACGGGACTAGCGGGGGCCGGAACAGATACGCAGTATTTT. Protein sequence: CSATGLAGAGTDTQYF.

The chain uses TRBV6-2 or TRBV6-3 and TRBJ2-5; D is uncertain. CDR1 and CDR2 from the germline V gene are MNHEY and SVGEGT. The CDR3 has 14 amino acids. Trimming cost V 6 bases and J 0 bases, with 11 bases left between them. CDR3 sequence reads: CASRRPTYQETQYF. The CDR3 nucleotides are TGTGCCAGCAGACGACCCACGTACCAAGAGACCCAGTACTTC.

The chain carries TRBV20-1 and TRBJ2-2, with D possibly being TRBD1 (5 bases). CDR1 DFQATT and CDR2 SNEGSKA come from the germline V gene (reference sequence). Trimming took off 0 bases at V and 5 bases at J, with 10 bases between the two ends. This CDR3 region has 14 residues. The CDR3 protein is CSARDRPGTGELFF. For the CDR3, the DNA is TGCAGTGCTAGAGATCGTCCAGGGACCGGGGAGCTGTTTTTT.